Presented here are 13 T cell receptor beta chains from one specimen sequenced in a study of beta chain features in type 1 diabetes. General study results and limits: In every one of the four CD4+ subsets, TCRB CDR3s were moderately but significantly shorter in Type 1 diabetes patients.

Sequencing targeted expressed TCRB transcripts, as all isolated RNA had been reverse transcribed. The table came from immunoSEQ multiplex PCR; TCRdb's copy has only in-frame clones and leaves some out. The data contain about 160,000 clones, approximately 9% of them singletons. No antigen has been identified for these receptors. The sequencing sample was made of central memory CD4+ T cells from blood. These receptors all stem from a woman aged 18-29 years with type 1 diabetes.

The rearrangement uses TRBV5-4 and TRBJ2-2; D ambiguous. Trimming removed 4 bases at V and 7 bases at J, with 17 bases between. Germline V gives CDR1 SGHNT, CDR2 YYREEE (reference sequence). The CDR3 runs to 15 residues. Here the CDR3 reads CASSQAVGQVGELFF. As DNA, the CDR3 is TGTGCCAGCAGCCAAGCCGTCGGCCAGGTCGGGGAGCTGTTTTTT.

The table lists this clone with many counts. The J gene is TRBJ1-6, the V gene TRBV18; D not resolved. Germline V CDR1 and CDR2: KGHSH, LQKENI. The germline V and J ends were trimmed by 3 bases and 7 bases, with 13 bases remaining between them. This CDR3 has 15 residues. In nucleotides, the CDR3 is TGTGCCAGCTCACCCGTGGTCGGGAGCAATTCACCCCTCCACTTT. The encoded protein is CASSPVVGSNSPLHF. Based on the CDR3 plus reference TRBV18 and TRBJ1-6, the full variable domain is NAGVMQNPRHLVRRRGQEARLRCSPMKGHSHVYWYRQLPEEGLKFMVYLQKENIIDESGMPKERFSAEFPKEGPSILRIQQVVRGDSAAYFCASSPVVGSNSPLHFGNGTRLTVT.

The J gene is TRBJ2-3, the V gene TRBV7-2, with 8 bases aligning to TRBD2. Germline trimming cut 8 bases from V and 2 bases from J; bases unmatched to any gene: 12. The CDR3 runs 16 residues. CDR1 and CDR2 from the germline V gene are SGHTA and FQGNSA. CDR3 loop: CASRITGTRTTDTQYF. In DNA, the CDR3 is TGTGCCAGCCGAATTACCGGGACTAGAACCACAGATACGCAGTATTTT.

This clone has only a few counts. The chain links TRBV5-1 to TRBJ1-2, with 10 bases identical to TRBD1. Trimming removed 4 bases from V and 4 bases from J; junction bases left unmatched: 4. The germline V gene encodes CDR1 SGHRS and CDR2 YFSETQ. The CDR3 has 14 residues. Here the CDR3 reads CASSTTGGIYGYTF. CDR3 nucleotide sequence: TGCGCCAGCAGCACGACAGGGGGCATCTATGGCTACACCTTC.

This clone was observed a handful of times. V gene TRBV11-2 combines with J gene TRBJ1-4, with D unclear. The V gene lost 5 bases and the J gene lost 0 bases, with 7 bases spanning the gap. The CDR3 covers 14 residues. Germline CDR1 is SGHAT and CDR2 is FQNNGV. The CDR3 bases are TGTGCCAGCAGCGTATCTCCAACTAATGAAAAACTGTTTTTT. This encodes CASSVSPTNEKLFF.

This clone occurred a few times. The V call is TRBV7-2, the J call TRBJ1-6, with D possibly TRBD1 on 5 matching bases. Trimming removed 5 bases at V and 0 bases at J, with 14 bases between. The CDR3 consists of 17 residues. Looked up from germline, CDR1 is SGHTA and CDR2 is FQGNSA. CDR3 loop: CASSPDSLSSYNSPLHF. The CDR3 nucleotides read TGTGCCAGCAGCCCAGACAGTCTGAGCTCCTATAATTCACCCCTCCACTTT.

The chain carries TRBV4-3 and TRBJ2-7; 9 positions agree with TRBD1. This CDR3 spans 15 amino acids. Germline CDR1 reads LGHNA; CDR2 reads YSLEER. The V segment lost 1 base and the J segment 5 bases; nucleotides outside the gene matches: 6. This CDR3 is CASSQAAGQGNEQYF. The CDR3 region has the DNA TGCGCCAGCAGCCAAGCTGCAGGACAGGGGAACGAGCAGTACTTC.

The chain couples TRBV4-2 to TRBJ2-3; 10 bases match TRBD1. The germline V gene encodes CDR1 LGHNA and CDR2 YNFKEQ. This CDR3 contains 20 residues. The J segment lost 2 bases and the V segment lost 0 bases, leaving 14 bases of the junction unmatched. This chain's CDR3 is CASSQESSVFDRGLTDTQYF. CDR3 DNA sequence: TGTGCCAGCAGCCAAGAAAGTAGTGTTTTCGACAGGGGGCTCACAGATACGCAGTATTTT.

This clone was counted only a few times. The gene calls are TRBV5-1 and TRBJ2-5, with D tentatively TRBD2 (5 bases). Trimming removed 5 bases from V and 4 bases from J, with 12 bases in between. The CDR3 has 13 amino acids. Germline V gives CDR1 SGHRS, CDR2 YFSETQ. The CDR3 region is CASSPGGLETQYF. The DNA for the CDR3 is TGCGCCAGCAGTCCTGGCGGGCTAGAGACCCAGTACTTC.

CDR3 region: CAWNGLASYNEQFF. The CDR3 DNA reads as TGTGCCTGGAATGGACTAGCTTCCTACAATGAGCAGTTCTTC. This chain links TRBV30 with TRBJ2-1; 8 nucleotides match TRBD2. Germline CDR1 is GTSNPN and CDR2 is SVGIG (reference sequence). Unmatched junction bases numbered 3, after V lost 4 bases and J lost 1 base. The CDR3 contains 14 residues.

The CDR3 sequence: CASSLQGTTLAFF. Here the CDR3 DNA reads TGTGCCAGCAGCCTACAGGGTACCACTTTAGCTTTCTTT. The chain is built from TRBV7-2 and TRBJ1-1; D is perhaps TRBD1 (6 bases). Trimming cost V 5 bases and J 10 bases, with 17 bases left between them. This CDR3 region has 13 residues. Germline V lookup: CDR1 SGHTA, CDR2 FQGNSA.

In this sample, this clone turned up a few times. This rearrangement joins TRBV29-1 to TRBJ1-5; unclear D gene. The CDR3 has 16 residues. V dropped 4 bases and J dropped 0 bases, with 16 bases sitting between them. In germline, CDR1 is SQVTM, CDR2 ANQGSEA. The CDR3 bases are TGCAGCGTTGTACTTCCCCGCACTATTAGCAATCAGCCCCAGCATTTT. This codes for CSVVLPRTISNQPQHF.

The chain has TRBV9 and TRBJ2-3, with TRBD1 matching 10 bases. The CDR3 has 14 residues. Germline trimming cut 5 bases from V and 2 bases from J; bases unmatched to any gene: 2. Per germline, CDR1 SGDLS and CDR2 YYNGEE. CDR3 nucleotides: TGTGCCAGCAGGGGACAGGGGCACACAGATACGCAGTATTTT. Translation gives CASRGQGHTDTQYF.